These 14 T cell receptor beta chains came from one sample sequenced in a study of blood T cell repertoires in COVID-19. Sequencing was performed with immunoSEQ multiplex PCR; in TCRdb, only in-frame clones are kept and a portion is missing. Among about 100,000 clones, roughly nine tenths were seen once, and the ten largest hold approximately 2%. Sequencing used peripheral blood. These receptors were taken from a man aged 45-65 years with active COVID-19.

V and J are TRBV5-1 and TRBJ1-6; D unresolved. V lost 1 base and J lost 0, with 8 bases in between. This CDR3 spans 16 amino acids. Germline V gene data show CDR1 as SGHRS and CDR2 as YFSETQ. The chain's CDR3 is CASSLLGGSYNSPLHF. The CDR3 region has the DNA TGCGCCAGCAGCTTGTTGGGAGGCTCCTATAATTCACCCCTCCACTTT.

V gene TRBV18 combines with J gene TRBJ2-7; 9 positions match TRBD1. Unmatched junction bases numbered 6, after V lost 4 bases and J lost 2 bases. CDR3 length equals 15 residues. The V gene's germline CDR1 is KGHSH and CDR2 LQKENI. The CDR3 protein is CASSRQGVGAYEQYF. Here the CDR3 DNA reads TGTGCCAGCTCACGACAGGGGGTGGGGGCCTACGAGCAGTACTTC.

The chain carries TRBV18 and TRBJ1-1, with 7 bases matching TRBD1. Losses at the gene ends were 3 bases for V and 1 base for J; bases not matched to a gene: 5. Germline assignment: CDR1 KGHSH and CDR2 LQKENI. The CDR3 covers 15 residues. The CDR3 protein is CASSPQGGWNTEAFF. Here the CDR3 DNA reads TGTGCCAGCTCACCCCAGGGGGGCTGGAACACTGAAGCTTTCTTT.

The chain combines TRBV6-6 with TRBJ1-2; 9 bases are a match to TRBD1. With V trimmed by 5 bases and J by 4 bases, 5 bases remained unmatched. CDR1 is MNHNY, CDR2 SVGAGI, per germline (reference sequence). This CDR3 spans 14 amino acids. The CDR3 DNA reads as TGTGCCAGCAGTACGGGGGACAGGGCCTATGGCTACACCTTC. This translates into CASSTGDRAYGYTF.

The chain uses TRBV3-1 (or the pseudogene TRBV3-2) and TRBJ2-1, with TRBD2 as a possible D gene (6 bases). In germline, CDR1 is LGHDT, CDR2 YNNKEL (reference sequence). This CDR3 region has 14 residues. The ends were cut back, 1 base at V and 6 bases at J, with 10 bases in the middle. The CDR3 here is CASSQVPGANEQFF. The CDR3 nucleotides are TGTGCCAGCAGCCAAGTCCCGGGAGCCAATGAGCAGTTCTTC.

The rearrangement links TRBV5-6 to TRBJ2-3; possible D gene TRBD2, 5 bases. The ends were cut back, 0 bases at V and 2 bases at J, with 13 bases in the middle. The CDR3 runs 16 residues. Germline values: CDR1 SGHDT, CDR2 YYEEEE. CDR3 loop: CASSLVLSGNTDTQYF. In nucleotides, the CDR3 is TGTGCCAGCAGCTTGGTTCTGTCCGGGAACACAGATACGCAGTATTTT.

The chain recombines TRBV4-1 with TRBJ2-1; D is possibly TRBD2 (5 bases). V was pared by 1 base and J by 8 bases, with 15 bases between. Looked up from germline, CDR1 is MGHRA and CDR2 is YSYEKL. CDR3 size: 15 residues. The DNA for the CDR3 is TGCGCCAGCAGCCAAGTAATGGGAGAGTCCGATGAGCAGTTCTTC. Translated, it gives CASSQVMGESDEQFF.

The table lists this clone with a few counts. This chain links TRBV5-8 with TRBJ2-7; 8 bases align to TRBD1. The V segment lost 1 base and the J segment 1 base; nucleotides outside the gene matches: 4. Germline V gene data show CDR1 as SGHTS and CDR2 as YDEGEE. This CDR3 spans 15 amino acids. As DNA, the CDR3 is TGTGCCAGCAGCTTGCAGGGGGCGCAGTCCTACGAGCAGTACTTC. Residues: CASSLQGAQSYEQYF.

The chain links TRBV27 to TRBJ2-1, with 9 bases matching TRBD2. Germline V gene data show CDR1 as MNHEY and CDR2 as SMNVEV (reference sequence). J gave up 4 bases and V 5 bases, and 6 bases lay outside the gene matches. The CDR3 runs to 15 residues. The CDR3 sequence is CASSRSGSGYNEQFF. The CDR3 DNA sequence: TGTGCCAGCAGTCGTAGCGGGAGTGGTTACAATGAGCAGTTCTTC.

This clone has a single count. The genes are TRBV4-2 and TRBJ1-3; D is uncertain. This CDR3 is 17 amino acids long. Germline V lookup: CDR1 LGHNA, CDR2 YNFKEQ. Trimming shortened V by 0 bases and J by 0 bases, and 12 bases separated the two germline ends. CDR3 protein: CASSQDLSADSGNTIYF. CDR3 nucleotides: TGTGCCAGCAGCCAAGACTTGTCCGCGGACTCTGGAAACACCATATATTTT.

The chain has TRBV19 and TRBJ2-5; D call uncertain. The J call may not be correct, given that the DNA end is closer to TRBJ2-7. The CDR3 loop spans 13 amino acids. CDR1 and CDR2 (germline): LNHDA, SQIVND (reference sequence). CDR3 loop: CASSGSGSYEQYF. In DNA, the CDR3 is TGTGCCAGTAGTGGATCGGGTAGTTACGAGCAGTACTTC.

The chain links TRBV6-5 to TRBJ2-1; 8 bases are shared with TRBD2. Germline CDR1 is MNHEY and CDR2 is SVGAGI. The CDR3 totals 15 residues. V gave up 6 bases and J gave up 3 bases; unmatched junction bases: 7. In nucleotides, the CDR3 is TGTGCCAGCAGAAAAACTAGCGGAGGCTACAATGAGCAGTTCTTC. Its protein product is CASRKTSGGYNEQFF.

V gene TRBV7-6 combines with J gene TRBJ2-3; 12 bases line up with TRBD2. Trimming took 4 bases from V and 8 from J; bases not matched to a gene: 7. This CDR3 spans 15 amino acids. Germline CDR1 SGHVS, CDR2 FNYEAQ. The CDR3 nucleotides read TGTGCCAGCAGCTCACGGACTAGCGGGGTTGGTACGCAGTATTTT. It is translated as CASSSRTSGVGTQYF.

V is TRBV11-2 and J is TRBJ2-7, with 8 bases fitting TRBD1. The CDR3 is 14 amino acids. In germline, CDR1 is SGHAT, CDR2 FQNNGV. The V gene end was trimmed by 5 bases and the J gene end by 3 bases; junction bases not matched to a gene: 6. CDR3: CASSPTGGSYEQYV. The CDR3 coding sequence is TGTGCCAGCAGCCCTACAGGGGGTAGCTACGAGCAGTACGTC.